A single sample is the source of the 2 T cell receptor beta chains below, sequenced in a study of cytomegalovirus exposure and HLA in healthy donors. Primers included in the PCR were 60 Vbeta and 13 Jbeta primers. The repertoire was sequenced with immunoSEQ multiplex PCR; TCRdb's copy has only in-frame clones and lacks some. The table shows 18,000 or so clones, with about 77% occurring only once. What was sequenced was PBMCs. The receptor source for this set is a man aged 18 to 29 in good health and CMV-seronegative.

As for this clone: An end of the junction does not agree with germline; a read error may underlie this. The chain employs TRBV30 and TRBJ1-1, with D tentatively TRBD1 (6 bases). Germline loops: CDR1 GTSNPN, CDR2 SVGIG (reference sequence). The CDR3 runs to 12 residues. Here the CDR3 DNA reads TGTGCCTGGAGTATCCGGGACACCGAAGCTTTCTTT. Amino acids: CAWSIRDTEAFF.

The chain couples TRBV29-1 to TRBJ1-1, with 7 bases that match TRBD1. Germline loops: CDR1 SQVTM, CDR2 ANQGSEA. Trimming removed 6 bases from V and 5 bases from J; junction bases left unmatched: 12. The CDR3 totals 14 residues. CDR3 amino acids: CSVRPRQGLTEAFF. The CDR3 nucleotides read TGCAGCGTACGCCCAAGACAGGGACTTACTGAAGCTTTCTTT.